Below are 16 T cell receptor beta chains sequenced from a single sample in a study of immune cell composition in non-small cell lung cancer. Data came from immunoSEQ multiplex PCR; TCRdb stores just in-frame clones and leaves some out. Seen here are around 4,600 clones, under 80% observed once, and the top ten hold 9.5% to 12%. Sequenced material: lung tumor tissue. The source is a human donor with non-small cell lung cancer.

The genes are TRBV4-1 and TRBJ1-2; the match to TRBD1 covers 7 bases. The J segment lost 8 bases and the V segment lost 3 bases, leaving 6 bases of the junction unmatched. CDR3 length: 13 amino acids. CDR1 and CDR2 (germline): MGHRA, YSYEKL. CDR3 in amino acids: CASSHSDRDGYTF. The CDR3 coding sequence is TGCGCCAGCAGCCATAGCGACAGGGACGGCTACACCTTC.

The chain carries TRBV25-1 and TRBJ1-4; a possible D gene is TRBD1 (6 bases). V was cut by 2 bases and J by 7 bases, with 17 bases left in between. CDR1 is MGHDK and CDR2 is SYGVNS in the germline V gene. The CDR3 loop spans 16 amino acids. The chain's CDR3 is CASSEVPGQLTEKLFF. The CDR3 region has the DNA TGTGCCAGCAGTGAAGTCCCAGGACAGCTGACTGAAAAACTGTTTTTT. The whole variable domain, filled in from reference TRBV25-1 and TRBJ1-4, reads EADIYQTPRYLVIGTGKKITLECSQTMGHDKMYWYQQDPGMELHLIHYSYGVNSTEKGDLSSESTVSRIRTEHFPLTLESARPSHTSQYLCASSEVPGQLTEKLFFGSGTQLSVL.

The chain recombines TRBV5-1 with TRBJ2-7, with TRBD2 identical over 13 bases. The length of the CDR3 is 15 residues. The germline CDR1 and CDR2 sequences are SGHRS and YFSETQ. V shed 4 bases, J shed 2 bases, and the junction held 3 bases outside the gene matches. The CDR3 reads CASSPGLAGAYEQYF. In DNA form, the CDR3 reads TGCGCCAGCAGCCCCGGACTAGCGGGGGCCTACGAGCAGTACTTC.

The gene calls are TRBV6-5 and TRBJ1-2; D may be TRBD1 (6 bases). The V end was cut by 6 bases, the J end by 2 bases, with 10 bases between. Germline V CDR1 and CDR2: MNHEY, SVGAGI. The length of the CDR3 is 13 residues. CDR3 DNA sequence: TGTGCCAGCAGCTTAGACAGGAACTATGGCTACACCTTC. Translation: CASSLDRNYGYTF.

V is TRBV7-5 and J is TRBJ1-5; the table's D call of TRBD1 was not tested on the DNA. TRBV7-5 is termed a pseudogene. This CDR3 spans 16 amino acids. The chain's CDR3 is CARSLYRTGGNQPQHF. CDR3 bases: TGTGCCAGAAGCTTATACAGGACAGGGGGGAATCAGCCCCAGCATTTT.

This chain connects TRBV7-6 to TRBJ2-5, with a possible D match to TRBD2 (6 bases). The germline gives CDR1 SGHVS, CDR2 FNYEAQ. The V and J ends lost 0 bases and 2 bases respectively, with 13 bases between them. This CDR3 is built from 16 residues. As DNA, the CDR3 is TGTGCCAGCAGCTTAGCGATGGGCGGGGAACAAGAGACCCAGTACTTC. Translating gives CASSLAMGGEQETQYF.

This rearrangement joins TRBV27 to TRBJ2-3, with TRBD2 matching 8 bases. The V segment lost 2 bases and the J segment 1 base; nucleotides outside the gene matches: 2. The germline V gene has CDR1 MNHEY and CDR2 SMNVEV (reference sequence). The CDR3 has 15 amino acids. The CDR3 DNA reads as TGTGCCAGCAGTTTAGAGGGACTAGGCACAGATACGCAGTATTTT. Translation: CASSLEGLGTDTQYF.

The chain links TRBV4-2 to TRBJ1-5, with D maybe TRBD1 (5 bases). V was trimmed by 1 base and J by 9 bases, leaving 19 bases between them. The CDR3 consists of 16 residues. Germline V gives CDR1 LGHNA, CDR2 YNFKEQ. CDR3 protein: CASSQGLRVEGRPQHF. CDR3 nucleotide sequence: TGTGCCAGCAGCCAAGGTCTCAGGGTCGAAGGGCGGCCCCAGCATTTT.

This clone showed up just once. This chain links TRBV6-1 with TRBJ1-1, with 7 bases fitting TRBD1. The CDR3 contains 15 residues. The J segment lost 4 bases and the V segment lost 1 base, leaving 6 bases of the junction unmatched. Germline V CDR1 and CDR2: MNHNS, SASEGT. Written as DNA, the CDR3 is TGTGCCAGCAGTGAAGGCGGCCAGGGGGGCACTGAAGCTTTCTTT. Amino acid sequence: CASSEGGQGGTEAFF.

A few counts support this clone. The genes are TRBV10-3 and TRBJ2-5; a possible D gene is TRBD2 (6 bases). With 9 bases removed from V and 6 bases from J, the gap between germline ends came to 11 bases. CDR1 and CDR2 (germline): ENHRY, SYGVKD. CDR3 size: 11 residues. The CDR3 reads CAIRDSQTQYF. The CDR3 DNA follows: TGTGCCATTCGGGACTCCCAGACCCAGTACTTC.

This clone has just a few counts. This chain connects TRBV5-1 to TRBJ1-2; D perhaps matches TRBD1 (5 bases). Trimming removed 4 bases from V and 8 bases from J, with 18 bases in between. The V gene's germline CDR1 is SGHRS and CDR2 YFSETQ. The CDR3 is 14 amino acids. The CDR3: CASSPGWQGQGYTF. The CDR3 DNA is TGCGCCAGCAGCCCCGGTTGGCAGGGTCAAGGCTACACCTTC.

The V gene is TRBV13, the J gene TRBJ2-3, with 8 bases aligning to TRBD2. Trimming took 5 bases from V and 0 from J; bases not matched to a gene: 10. Germline V gives CDR1 PRHDT, CDR2 FYEKMQ (reference sequence). The CDR3 has 17 amino acids. The CDR3 loop reads CASSPEAGGRSTDTQYF. CDR3 in DNA: TGTGCCAGCAGCCCAGAGGCGGGGGGCCGGAGCACAGATACGCAGTATTTT. Filled out from reference TRBV13 and TRBJ2-3, the complete variable domain reads AAGVIQSPRHLIKEKRETATLKCYPIPRHDTVYWYQQGPGQDPQFLISFYEKMQSDKGSIPDRFSAQQFSDYHSELNMSSLELGDSALYFCASSPEAGGRSTDTQYFGPGTRLTVL.

This clone was picked up a small number of times. The rearrangement links TRBV10-3 to TRBJ2-6, with D perhaps matching TRBD1 (5 bases). V shed 6 bases and J shed 3 bases, with 9 bases lying between them. The germline V gene has CDR1 ENHRY and CDR2 SYGVKD. This CDR3 is built from 14 residues. The CDR3, as DNA: TGTGCCATCAGCAGGGAAAGTGGGGCCAACGTCCTGACTTTC. Protein product: CAISRESGANVLTF.

This rearrangement joins TRBV10-3 to TRBJ2-4, with 8 nucleotides matching TRBD1. The CDR3 has 13 amino acids. V gave up 2 bases and J gave up 6 bases; unmatched junction bases: 0. CDR1 is ENHRY, CDR2 SYGVKD, per germline. CDR3 region: CAISEGQGNIQYF. The CDR3 coding sequence is TGTGCCATCAGTGAGGGACAGGGAAACATTCAGTACTTC.

The chain employs TRBV18 and TRBJ2-3; the D is unclear. Germline CDR1 KGHSH, CDR2 LQKENI. CDR3 length equals 11 residues. The V end lost 1 base, the J end lost 11 bases, and 7 bases lay between the germline ends. The CDR3 DNA reads TGTGCCAGCTCACCACGTATATTGCAGTATTTT. It translates to CASSPRILQYF. The complete variable domain, with remaining parts taken from reference TRBV18 and TRBJ2-3, reads NAGVMQNPRHLVRRRGQEARLRCSPMKGHSHVYWYRQLPEEGLKFMVYLQKENIIDESGMPKERFSAEFPKEGPSILRIQQVVRGDSAAYFCASSPRILQYFGPGTRLTVL.

The sample holds a few counts of this clone. The chain links TRBV9 to TRBJ2-7; 8 bases line up with TRBD1. The V and J ends lost 5 bases and 5 bases, in that order; junction bases with no gene match: 3. The CDR3 consists of 12 residues. Germline V gives CDR1 SGDLS, CDR2 YYNGEE. CDR3 amino acids: CASSLQGDEQYF. The DNA of the CDR3 is TGTGCCAGCAGTCTACAGGGGGACGAGCAGTACTTC.